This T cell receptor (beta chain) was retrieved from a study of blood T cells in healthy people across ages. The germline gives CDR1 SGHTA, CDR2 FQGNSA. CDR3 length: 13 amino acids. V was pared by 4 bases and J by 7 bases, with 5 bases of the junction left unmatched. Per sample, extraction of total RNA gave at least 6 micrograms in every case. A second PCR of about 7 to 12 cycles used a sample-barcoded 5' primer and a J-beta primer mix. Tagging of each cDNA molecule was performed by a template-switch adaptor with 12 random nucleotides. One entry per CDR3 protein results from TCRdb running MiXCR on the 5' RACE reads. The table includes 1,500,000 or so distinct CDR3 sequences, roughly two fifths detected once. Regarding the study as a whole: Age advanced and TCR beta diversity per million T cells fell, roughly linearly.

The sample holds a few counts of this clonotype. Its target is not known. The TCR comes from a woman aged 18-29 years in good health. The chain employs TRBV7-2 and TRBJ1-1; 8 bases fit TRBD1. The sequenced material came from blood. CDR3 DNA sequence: TGTGCCAGCAGCTCACAGGGGGAGGGTGAAGCTTTCTTT. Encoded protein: CASSSQGEGEAFF.